These 21 T cell receptor beta chains were sequenced from one sample in a study of early T cells in non-severe SARS-CoV-2 infection. TCRdb analysed the 5' RACE reads with MiXCR anew, one entry per CDR3 protein. Here the sample spans about 70,000 distinct CDR3 sequences, less than 5.5% being singletons. The sample consisted of whole blood, taken at baseline. These receptor sequences come from an adult who was a healthcare worker with PCR-confirmed SARS-CoV-2 infection or an uninfected control (not recorded which).

This clonotype occurred a few times. V and J are TRBV6-1 and TRBJ2-7; D is possibly TRBD1 (6 bases). V was cut by 0 bases and J by 4 bases, with 16 bases left in between. The CDR3 loop spans 16 amino acids. Germline CDR1 reads MNHNS; CDR2 reads SASEGT. CDR3 sequence: CASSEAGAGARYEQYF. Here the CDR3 DNA reads TGTGCCAGCAGTGAAGCCGGCGCAGGGGCGCGGTACGAGCAGTACTTC.

This clonotype was seen many times. The CDR3: CASSSQGAKETQYF. The CDR3 DNA is TGTGCCAGCAGCTCACAGGGGGCCAAGGAGACCCAGTACTTC. The J gene is TRBJ2-5, the V gene TRBV13; 9 bases line up with TRBD1. The junction had 5 bases not matched to a gene; V was cut back by 4 bases and J by 5 bases. This CDR3 is 14 amino acids long. Per germline, CDR1 PRHDT and CDR2 FYEKMQ (reference sequence). Filled out from reference TRBV13 and TRBJ2-5, the complete variable domain reads AAGVIQSPRHLIKEKRETATLKCYPIPRHDTVYWYQQGPGQDPQFLISFYEKMQSDKGSIPDRFSAQQFSDYHSELNMSSLELGDSALYFCASSSQGAKETQYFGPGTRLLVL.

This clonotype was recorded a few times. The V and J genes are TRBV6-5 and TRBJ2-1, with 14 bases fitting TRBD2. The CDR3 extends over 16 amino acids. V was pared by 4 bases and J by 6 bases, with 5 bases of the junction left unmatched. Germline CDR1 and CDR2: MNHEY and SVGAGI. The CDR3 is CASSSRGLAGVNEQFF. As DNA, the CDR3 is TGTGCCAGCAGTTCGCGGGGACTAGCGGGAGTCAATGAGCAGTTCTTC.

The V gene is TRBV7-2, the J gene TRBJ2-1; tentatively, D is TRBD2 (5 bases). Looked up from germline, CDR1 is SGHTA and CDR2 is FQGNSA. This CDR3 spans 15 amino acids. Trimming left V 2 bases short and J 5 bases short, with 13 bases between. In DNA form, the CDR3 reads TGTGCCAGCAGCTTAACGAGGGAACGGAACAATGAGCAGTTCTTC. Protein sequence: CASSLTRERNNEQFF.

This clonotype was picked up a small number of times. The CDR3 sequence is CASNGGLTNYEQYF. The CDR3 coding sequence is TGCGCCAGCAACGGGGGGCTCACAAACTACGAGCAGTACTTC. The chain recombines TRBV5-1 with TRBJ2-7; TRBD2 is a possible D gene (7 bases). The V end was cut by 6 bases, the J end by 3 bases, with 16 bases between. The CDR3 has 14 residues. Germline loops: CDR1 SGHRS, CDR2 YFSETQ.

There are many counts of this clonotype. The chain employs TRBV29-1 and TRBJ2-3, with a tentative D call TRBD1 (6 bases). Trimming shortened V by 2 bases and J by 4 bases, and 13 bases separated the two germline ends. CDR3 length: 14 amino acids. The germline gives CDR1 SQVTM, CDR2 ANQGSEA. This CDR3 reads CSVELGAGADTQYF. The CDR3 nucleotides are TGCAGCGTTGAATTGGGGGCAGGGGCAGATACGCAGTATTTT.

The gene calls are TRBV12-3 or TRBV12-4 and TRBJ1-3; a weak D match, TRBD1 (5 bases). This CDR3 spans 15 amino acids. V lost 6 bases, J lost 2 bases, and 14 bases lay in between. In DNA form, the CDR3 reads TGTGCCAGCAGCTTCGGAGGGGTGGCTGGAAACACCATATATTTT. Protein sequence: CASSFGGVAGNTIYF.

This clonotype was seen a handful of times. The rearrangement joins TRBV7-9 to TRBJ1-4, with a possible D match to TRBD1 (5 bases). Trimming left V 5 bases short and J 5 bases short, with 12 bases between. The CDR3 spans 14 residues. Germline CDR1 is SEHNR and CDR2 is FQNEAQ (reference sequence). CDR3 in DNA: TGTGCCAGCAGCCGGGACTTCCTCAATGAAAAACTGTTTTTT. It codes for CASSRDFLNEKLFF.

This clonotype has at least ten counts. V is TRBV6-5 and J is TRBJ1-5, with TRBD1 as a possible D gene (6 bases). V gave up 5 bases and J gave up 0 bases, with 14 bases separating them. This CDR3 region has 16 residues. Germline lookup yields CDR1 MNHEY and CDR2 SVGAGI. CDR3 bases: TGTGCCAGCAGTAACCGGACAGTCCATAGCAATCAGCCCCAGCATTTT. Translated, it gives CASSNRTVHSNQPQHF.

This clonotype was seen a few times. The rearrangement links TRBV5-1 to TRBJ1-6; D unresolved. V was pared by 0 bases and J by 9 bases, with 13 bases between. The CDR3 runs 15 residues. Germline V gene lookup returns CDR1 SGHRS and CDR2 YFSETQ. CDR3 nucleotide sequence: TGCGCCAGCAGCTTGGAAACGACGGATAGTTCACCCCTCCACTTT. It yields the protein CASSLETTDSSPLHF.

This clonotype was seen more than once but under ten times. This chain joins TRBV12-3 or TRBV12-4 and TRBJ1-5; D may be TRBD1 (6 bases). With 5 bases removed from V and 4 bases from J, the gap between germline ends came to 12 bases. CDR3 length: 14 residues. The CDR3 here is CASSVNRENQPQHF. The CDR3 DNA follows: TGTGCCAGCAGTGTGAACAGGGAGAATCAGCCCCAGCATTTT.

V is TRBV6-5 and J is TRBJ1-5, with D perhaps matching TRBD1 (5 bases). From germline, CDR1 is MNHEY and CDR2 SVGAGI. The CDR3 is 14 amino acids. Trimming removed 7 bases at V and 10 bases at J, with 20 bases between. CDR3 in DNA: TGTGCCAGCACCCGCACCCCGGGGACCCACCCCCAGCATTTT. This sequence encodes CASTRTPGTHPQHF.

This clonotype was counted many times. The V and J genes are TRBV28 and TRBJ1-1; D possibly corresponds to TRBD1 (6 bases). The CDR3 is 17 amino acids. The V gene's germline CDR1 is MDHEN and CDR2 SYDVKM. Between the trimmed V and J ends, which lost 1 base and 5 bases, there was a span of 20 bases. Written as DNA, the CDR3 is TGTGCCAGCAGTTTATTTTCATCCGGGGGGCGTGGGACTGAAGCTTTCTTT. Translating it yields CASSLFSSGGRGTEAFF. Full variable domain (rest looked up from reference TRBV28 and TRBJ1-1): DVKVTQSSRYLVKRTGEKVFLECVQDMDHENMFWYRQDPGLGLRLIYFSYDVKMKEKGDIPEGYSVSREKKERFSLILESASTNQTSMYLCASSLFSSGGRGTEAFFGQGTRLTVV.

The chain combines TRBV6-1 with TRBJ2-1; D might be TRBD1 (5 bases). CDR3 length: 16 residues. The V gene's germline CDR1 is MNHNS and CDR2 SASEGT. Trimming removed 7 bases from V and 0 bases from J, with 16 bases in between. CDR3 sequence reads: CASTGQSSRSYNEQFF. CDR3 bases: TGTGCCAGCACCGGACAATCCTCCCGCTCCTACAATGAGCAGTTCTTC.

This clonotype was recorded many times. CDR3 bases: TGTGCCAGCAGCTCCGGGACAGGGAATGAGCAGTTCTTC. It specifies CASSSGTGNEQFF. This chain uses TRBV7-9 with TRBJ2-1, with TRBD1 identical over 9 bases. Unmatched junction bases numbered 2, after V lost 4 bases and J lost 7 bases. There are 13 residues in the CDR3. CDR1 is SEHNR, CDR2 FQNEAQ, per germline (reference sequence).

This clonotype was counted ten times or more. The genes are TRBV7-2 and TRBJ1-5; D unclear. CDR1 and CDR2 from the germline V gene are SGHTA and FQGNSA. V was cut by 2 bases and J by 7 bases, with 12 bases left in between. The CDR3 loop spans 14 amino acids. The CDR3 sequence is CASSLSPEGQPQHF. The CDR3 coding sequence is TGTGCCAGCAGCTTAAGTCCGGAGGGACAGCCCCAGCATTTT.

This clonotype appeared a few times. The J gene is TRBJ2-5, the V gene TRBV7-9; the D is unclear. Looked up from germline, CDR1 is SEHNR and CDR2 is FQNEAQ (reference sequence). V was trimmed by 1 base and J by 4 bases, leaving 13 bases between them. This CDR3 has 15 amino acids. CDR3 loop: CASSLGLGRVETQYF. CDR3 nucleotides: TGTGCCAGCAGCTTAGGACTTGGAAGGGTAGAGACCCAGTACTTC.

This clonotype was seen at least ten times. V and J are TRBV7-6 and TRBJ2-1; 10 bases line up with TRBD2. J lost 5 bases, V lost 4 bases, and 5 bases had no gene match. The length of the CDR3 is 15 residues. In germline, CDR1 is SGHVS, CDR2 FNYEAQ. The CDR3 is CASSSSSGGNNEQFF. Written as DNA, the CDR3 is TGTGCCAGCAGCTCTTCTAGCGGGGGAAACAATGAGCAGTTCTTC.

This clonotype came up many times. The junction shows a germline mismatch at one end, possibly a read error. The chain recombines TRBV11-1 with TRBJ1-1; D ambiguous. This CDR3 is built from 16 residues. Germline-derived CDR1 and CDR2 are SGHAT and FQDESV (reference sequence). The CDR3 here is CASSVNARRVFTEVFF. CDR3 sequence (DNA): TGTGCCAGCAGCGTAAACGCTAGGAGGGTCTTTACTGAAGTTTTCTTT.

In its sample, this clonotype was seen many times. V is TRBV20-1 and J is TRBJ2-1; D possibly corresponds to TRBD1 (6 bases). Per germline, CDR1 DFQATT and CDR2 SNEGSKA (reference sequence). This CDR3 has 14 residues. V gave up 7 bases and J gave up 0 bases, with 13 bases separating them. CDR3 residues: CSVMLGASYNEQFF. The CDR3 DNA is TGCAGTGTCATGCTGGGGGCCTCCTACAATGAGCAGTTCTTC.

This clonotype was seen only once. A read error is possible here, since a much larger clone lies one base away. The chain couples TRBV20-1 to TRBJ2-5; unclear D gene. In germline, CDR1 is DFQATT, CDR2 SNEGSKA (reference sequence). This CDR3 is built from 11 residues. V shed 7 bases and J shed 4 bases, with 10 bases lying between them. CDR3 residues: CSDRELETQYF. Written as DNA, the CDR3 is TGCAGTGATCGAGAACTAGAGACCCAGTACTTC.